Listed below are T cell receptor beta chains from one sample, sequenced in a study of glioma-infiltrating T cells. In TCRdb, the multiplex PCR reads were re-called with MiXCR into one record per CDR3 protein. The sample has 110,000 or so distinct CDR3 sequences; about 25% are singletons. The specimen sequenced was glioma tissue, nonneoplastic brain tissue, or PBMCs (not recorded which). Source of these receptors: a human donor with low-grade glioma or glioblastoma, undergoing nonglioma brain surgery, or in good health (not recorded which). The CDR3 runs from the conserved cysteine through the conserved F or W. The D gene is left open where the match is weak. Some rows have no size entry. The others give once, few or many, or a class for an expanded clone.

D gene,V gene,clone size,J gene,CDR3 DNA,CDR3 protein
TRBD1,TRBV29-1,many,TRBJ2-1,TGCAGCTCCAAAAAGGGGGCTGGCAATGAGCAGTTCTTC,CSSKKGAGNEQFF
TRBD1,TRBV6-5,many,TRBJ1-5,TGTGCCAGCAGTTACGGGGCAGGGGGCGAGAGCAATCAGCCCCAGCATTTT,CASSYGAGGESNQPQHF
-,TRBV7-9,many,TRBJ2-1,TGTGCCAGCAGTTTCACTAGTTATGAGCAGTTCTTC,CASSFTSYEQFF
-,TRBV19,many,TRBJ1-2,TGTGCCAGTAGGTCAGACAGGAGAACTATGGGCTACACCTTC,CASRSDRRTMGYTF
TRBD1,TRBV29-1,-,TRBJ1-3,TGCAGCGTACTCGACAGGGCGGCTGGAAACACCATATATTTT,CSVLDRAAGNTIYF
-,TRBV25-1,many,TRBJ2-1,TGTGCCAGCAGTGGTTCCAGGGGCTCCTACAATGAGCAGTTCTTC,CASSGSRGSYNEQFF
-,TRBV7-2,many,TRBJ1-1,TGTGCCAGCACCTTTGGGCCGACGAACACTGAAGCTTTCTTT,CASTFGPTNTEAFF
-,TRBV7-9,-,TRBJ2-7,TGTGCCAGCAGCTTAGGAATGGGCTCCTACGAGCAGTACTTC,CASSLGMGSYEQYF
-,TRBV6-2/TRBV6-3,-,TRBJ1-5,TGTGCCACCTTGGGCGAGGGATTTAGCAATAAGCCCCAGCATTTT,CATLGEGFSNKPQHF
TRBD1,TRBV15,many,TRBJ1-1,TGTGCCACCAGCAGAGAACAGGGGGTCCTACTTGAAGCTTTCTTT,CATSREQGVLLEAFF
TRBD1,TRBV29-1,many,TRBJ2-1,TGCAGCGTTTACCTTAGGACAGGACACATGGACAATGAGCAGTTCTTC,CSVYLRTGHMDNEQFF
-,TRBV11-2,-,TRBJ2-7,TGTGCCAGCAGCTTACAACTAGCTTCCATCTACGAGCAGTACTTC,CASSLQLASIYEQYF
TRBD1,TRBV20-1,many,TRBJ2-3,TGCAGTGCTATCGAGACAGGGGCCACAGATACGCAGTATTTT,CSAIETGATDTQYF
TRBD1,TRBV19,few,TRBJ1-1,TGTGCCAGTAGTTCGGGACAGGGTTACACTGAAGCTTTCTTT,CASSSGQGYTEAFF
-,TRBV6-2/TRBV6-3,many,TRBJ2-3,TGTGCCAGCAGTTACTCGATTTCCTCGTTAACAGATACGCAGTATTTT,CASSYSISSLTDTQYF
-,TRBV4-3,many,TRBJ2-3,TGCGCCAGCAGCCAATGGGGACGGCCAATCACAGATACGCAGTATTTT,CASSQWGRPITDTQYF
-,TRBV6-1,many,TRBJ2-3,TGTGCCAGCAGTGAACACACCAGCACAGATACGCAGTATTTT,CASSEHTSTDTQYF
TRBD1,TRBV7-9,-,TRBJ1-6,TGTGGCAGCAGCGTCGACAGGGGGCTATCACCCCTCCACTTT,CGSSVDRGLSPLHF
-,TRBV5-1,many,TRBJ1-1,TGCGCCAGCAGAAATTGGAATGAAGCTTTCTTT,CASRNWNEAFF
TRBD2,TRBV7-2,many,TRBJ2-5,TGTGCCAGCAGCTTAGGAGTCGGGGGGGAGACCCAGTACTTC,CASSLGVGGETQYF
-,TRBV2,many,TRBJ1-1,TGTGCCAGCAGTGAAGGGCGGGAGCGTGTAGCTTTCTTT,CASSEGRERVAFF
-,TRBV29-1,few,TRBJ2-5,TGCAGCGCCCGGGGCACACAAGAGACCCAGTACTTC,CSARGTQETQYF
-,TRBV12-3/TRBV12-4,-,TRBJ1-2,TGTGCCAGCAGTTTCCGAGGACAACCAAGTTTGGAGGGAGGCTACACCTTC,CASSFRGQPSLEGGYTF
-,TRBV7-3,few,TRBJ2-6,TGTGCCAGCGGCTCCGGGGATGGGGCCAACGTCCTGACTTTC,CASGSGDGANVLTF
-,TRBV6-1,many,TRBJ1-1,TGTGCCAGCAGTTCCGGACGACGTGAAGCTTTCTTT,CASSSGRREAFF
TRBD1,TRBV20-1,few,TRBJ1-2,TGCAGTGCTAGAGGACAGGGGAGGTACTATGGCTACACCTTC,CSARGQGRYYGYTF